Listed below are T cell receptor beta chains from one sample, sequenced in a study of cytomegalovirus exposure and HLA in healthy donors. The data were produced by immunoSEQ multiplex PCR, yet TCRdb's version contains in-frame clones alone and is incomplete. The profile shows some 240,000 clones, around 90% of them singletons. The sequenced sample was PBMCs. These receptor sequences come from a girl aged 2 to 10 in good health and CMV-seronegative. Each CDR3 is given with its conserved first and last residue. The D gene is left open where the match is weak. Size is omitted from some rows. Given values are once, few, many or a class for expanded clones.

clone size: -
V gene: TRBV28
D gene: -
J gene: TRBJ1-2
CDR3 protein: CASSYHQGYYGYTF
CDR3 DNA: TGTGCCAGCAGTTATCATCAGGGTTACTATGGCTACACCTTC

clone size: -
V gene: TRBV5-1
D gene: TRBD1
J gene: TRBJ2-5
CDR3 protein: CASSVTGAYQETQYF
CDR3 DNA: TGCGCCAGCAGCGTGACAGGGGCGTACCAAGAGACCCAGTACTTC

clone size: -
V gene: TRBV7-9
D gene: -
J gene: TRBJ2-1
CDR3 protein: CASSTGQSPYNEQFF
CDR3 DNA: TGTGCCAGCAGCACTGGACAGTCACCCTACAATGAGCAGTTCTTC

clone size: -
V gene: TRBV5-1
D gene: -
J gene: TRBJ2-7
CDR3 protein: CASSLNTGISYEQYF
CDR3 DNA: TGCGCCAGCAGCTTGAATACGGGGATCTCCTACGAGCAGTACTTC

clone size: -
V gene: TRBV2
D gene: -
J gene: TRBJ1-2
CDR3 protein: CASRDRQRGASNYGYTF
CDR3 DNA: TGTGCCAGCAGAGACCGACAGCGGGGGGCCTCTAACTATGGCTACACCTTC

clone size: -
V gene: TRBV9
D gene: TRBD2
J gene: TRBJ2-3
CDR3 protein: CASSVFSLAEITDTQYF
CDR3 DNA: TGTGCCAGCAGCGTATTCTCTCTAGCGGAGATCACAGATACGCAGTATTTT

clone size: -
V gene: TRBV19
D gene: -
J gene: TRBJ2-5
CDR3 protein: CASSIGTQETQYF
CDR3 DNA: TGTGCCAGTAGTATAGGGACACAAGAGACCCAGTACTTC

clone size: -
V gene: TRBV7-9
D gene: TRBD2
J gene: TRBJ2-1
CDR3 protein: CASSSGLAGGPWSYNEQFF
CDR3 DNA: TGTGCCAGCAGCTCAGGACTAGCGGGAGGGCCTTGGAGCTACAATGAGCAGTTCTTC

clone size: -
V gene: TRBV27
D gene: TRBD1
J gene: TRBJ1-2
CDR3 protein: CASRPAGTGINYGYTF
CDR3 DNA: TGTGCCAGCAGGCCAGCCGGGACAGGGATAAACTATGGCTACACCTTC

clone size: -
V gene: TRBV7-9
D gene: -
J gene: TRBJ1-1
CDR3 protein: CASTLSTDMNTEAFF
CDR3 DNA: TGTGCCAGCACTCTTTCTACAGATATGAACACTGAAGCTTTCTTT

clone size: -
V gene: TRBV6-5
D gene: -
J gene: TRBJ1-2
CDR3 protein: CASSLDRTPNYGYTF
CDR3 DNA: TGTGCCAGCAGCCTCGACAGAACTCCTAACTATGGCTACACCTTC

clone size: -
V gene: TRBV7-9
D gene: -
J gene: TRBJ1-1
CDR3 protein: CASSPPGGWLAEAFF
CDR3 DNA: TGTGCCAGCAGCCCCCCGGGGGGTTGGCTCGCTGAAGCTTTCTTT

clone size: -
V gene: TRBV15
D gene: TRBD2
J gene: TRBJ2-2
CDR3 protein: CATSKGTSGRGELFF
CDR3 DNA: TGTGCCACCAGCAAGGGGACTAGCGGGAGAGGGGAGCTGTTTTTT

clone size: once
V gene: TRBV14
D gene: -
J gene: TRBJ1-2
CDR3 protein: CASSHSATANYGYTF
CDR3 DNA: TGTGCCAGCAGCCATAGCGCAACAGCTAACTATGGCTACACCTTC

clone size: -
V gene: TRBV18
D gene: -
J gene: TRBJ2-1
CDR3 protein: CASSPIGNEQFF
CDR3 DNA: TGTGCCAGCTCCCCTATTGGCAATGAGCAGTTCTTC

clone size: -
V gene: TRBV5-1
D gene: TRBD2
J gene: TRBJ2-7
CDR3 protein: CASSDGLAGVKISEQYF
CDR3 DNA: TGCGCCAGCAGCGATGGACTAGCGGGAGTTAAAATAAGTGAGCAGTACTTC

clone size: -
V gene: TRBV5-4
D gene: -
J gene: TRBJ1-1
CDR3 protein: CASSLRVGTEAFF
CDR3 DNA: TGTGCCAGCAGCTTACGGGTGGGCACTGAAGCTTTCTTT

clone size: once
V gene: TRBV19
D gene: -
J gene: TRBJ1-4
CDR3 protein: CASTPVGRGSEKLFF
CDR3 DNA: TGTGCCAGTACCCCCGTTGGAAGGGGAAGTGAAAAACTGTTTTTT

clone size: -
V gene: TRBV5-1
D gene: -
J gene: TRBJ2-7
CDR3 protein: CASSKDFLGGGSEQYF
CDR3 DNA: TGCGCCAGCAGTAAGGATTTTCTTGGGGGAGGAAGCGAGCAGTACTTC

clone size: -
V gene: TRBV23-1
D gene: -
J gene: TRBJ2-1
CDR3 protein: CASSGRWDSYNEQFF
CDR3 DNA: TGCGCCAGCAGTGGGAGATGGGACTCCTACAATGAGCAGTTCTTC

clone size: -
V gene: TRBV6-6
D gene: TRBD2
J gene: TRBJ2-1
CDR3 protein: CASRADLAGSYNEQFF
CDR3 DNA: TGTGCCAGCAGAGCAGACCTAGCGGGGTCCTACAATGAGCAGTTCTTC

clone size: -
V gene: TRBV10-3
D gene: -
J gene: TRBJ2-7
CDR3 protein: CAISGFQKQYF
CDR3 DNA: TGTGCCATCAGTGGATTCCAGAAGCAGTACTTC